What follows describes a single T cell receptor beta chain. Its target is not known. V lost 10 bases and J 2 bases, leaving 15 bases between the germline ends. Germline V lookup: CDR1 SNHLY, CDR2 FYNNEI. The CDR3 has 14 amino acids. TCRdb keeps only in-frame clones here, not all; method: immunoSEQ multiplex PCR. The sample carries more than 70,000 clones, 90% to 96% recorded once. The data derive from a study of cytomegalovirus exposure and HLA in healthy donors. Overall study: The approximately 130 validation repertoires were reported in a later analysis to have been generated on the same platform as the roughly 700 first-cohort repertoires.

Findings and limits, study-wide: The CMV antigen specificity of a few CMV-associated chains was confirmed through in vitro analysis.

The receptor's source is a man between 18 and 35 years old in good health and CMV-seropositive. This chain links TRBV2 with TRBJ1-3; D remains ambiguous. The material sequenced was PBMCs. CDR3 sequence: CAIAGNPTGNTIYF. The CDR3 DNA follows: TGTGCCATCGCCGGGAACCCAACTGGAAACACCATATATTTT.